This TCR beta chain came from a study of T cell responses to AZD1222 COVID-19 vaccine. The CDR3 is 15 amino acids. Germline V lookup: CDR1 MNHEY, CDR2 SVGEGT. Trimming took 4 bases from V and 7 from J; bases not matched to a gene: 4. This clone was counted only a few times. TCRdb's table, derived via immunoSEQ multiplex PCR, lists solely in-frame clones and lacks some. The sample consists of about 99,000 clones, 87% of them appearing once. The sample consisted of peripheral blood, taken on day 0 of AZD1222 vaccination. The TCR sequence derives from an adult in good health. This sequence joins TRBV6-2 or TRBV6-3 and TRBJ2-1, with 13 nucleotides matching TRBD2. CDR3 amino acids: CASSSGTSGMNEQFF. CDR3 sequence (DNA): TGTGCCAGCAGTTCCGGGACTAGCGGGATGAATGAGCAGTTCTTC.